One and the same sample provided the 30 T cell receptor beta chains below, sequenced in a study of tumor and adjacent non-tumor tissue in lung cancer. No cell sorting was done before RNA was extracted from the tissue. Distant lung tissue was collected more than 3 cm away from the tumor edge. TCRbeta libraries were built with three rounds of nested PCR, modified from ARM-PCR. TCRdb reanalysed the multiplex PCR reads using MiXCR and keeps one entry per CDR3 protein. The data hold tens of thousands of distinct CDR3 sequences, with less than 75% observed a single time. What was sequenced was distant non-tumor lung tissue. These TCRs come from a woman between 50 and 59 years old with non-small cell lung cancer.

This clonotype appeared many times. This rearrangement joins TRBV5-6 to TRBJ1-1, with 7 bases identical to TRBD1. Germline V gene lookup returns CDR1 SGHDT and CDR2 YYEEEE. The CDR3 length is 15 residues. The ends lost 3 bases at V and 0 bases at J; junction bases unmatched: 5. The CDR3 here is CASSSQGWMNTEAFF. The CDR3 DNA reads TGTGCCAGCAGCTCACAGGGGTGGATGAACACTGAAGCTTTCTTT.

Concerning this clonotype: At one end the junction does not follow the germline gene, possibly because of a read error. This chain joins TRBV6-2 or TRBV6-3 and TRBJ2-1; either TRBD1 or TRBD2 may fit D (7 bases each). Per the germline V gene, CDR1 is MNHEY and CDR2 is SVGEGT. The CDR3 is 13 residues long. The CDR3: CASSGLGGNEQFF. For the CDR3, the DNA is TGTGCCAGCAGTGGACTAGGGGGCAATGAACAGTTCTTC.

A remark on this clonotype: Sequence at one end of the junction differs from germline and may be a read error. The V gene is TRBV11-2, the J gene TRBJ2-7; D remains unclear. Per the germline V gene, CDR1 is SGHAT and CDR2 is FQNNGV. This CDR3 has 18 residues. CDR3 in amino acids: CASSLAPQAGSNSYEQYF. The CDR3 nucleotides read TGTGCCAGTAGCTTAGCCCCACAAGCTGGAAGTAACTCCTACGAGCAGTACTTC. The full variable domain, in which reference TRBV11-2 and TRBJ2-7 provide the parts outside the CDR3, is EAGVAQSPRYKIIEKRQSVAFWCNPISGHATLYWYQQILGQGPKLLIQFQNNGVVDDSQLPKDRFSAERLKGVDSTLKIQPAKLEDSAVYLCASSLAPQAGSNSYEQYFGPGTRLTVT.

Notes on this clonotype: At one boundary the junction diverges from the germline segment, which might be a read error. The rearrangement links TRBV4-2 to TRBJ2-1, with TRBD2 identical over 13 bases. Germline V gene data show CDR1 as LGHNA and CDR2 as YNFKEQ. CDR3 length: 15 residues. CDR3 sequence (DNA): TGTACCAGCAGCCAAACTAGCGGGAGGGCCGATGAGCAATTCTTC. This sequence encodes CTSSQTSGRADEQFF.

The chain employs TRBV5-1 and TRBJ1-5, with no clear D. V gave up 0 bases and J gave up 0 bases, with 10 bases separating them. Germline V CDR1 and CDR2: SGHRS, YFSETQ. The CDR3 length is 16 residues. The CDR3 nucleotides read TGCGCCAGCAGCTTGGGGACGGGTAATAGCAATCAGCCCCAGCATTTT. Protein sequence: CASSLGTGNSNQPQHF.

The chain's CDR3 is CASSHFLGGLAGGPQETQYF. CDR3 bases: TGCGCCAGCAGCCACTTTCTTGGGGGACTAGCGGGAGGACCACAGGAGACCCAGTACTTC. The chain links TRBV4-3 to TRBJ2-5, with 15 bases fitting TRBD2. The junction had 16 bases not matched to a gene; V was cut back by 3 bases and J by 5 bases. The CDR3 spans 20 residues. The germline V gene encodes CDR1 LGHNA and CDR2 YSLEER.

Remarks on this clonotype: A much larger clone differs from this one at a single base, so this may be a read error. V usage is TRBV4-2 and J usage is TRBJ1-2, with a tentative D call TRBD1 (6 bases). The CDR3 runs to 11 residues. Germline loops: CDR1 LGHNA, CDR2 YNFKEQ. Here the CDR3 DNA reads TGTGCCAGCAGCCAAGAGGGGGGCTACGCCTTC. Translating gives CASSQEGGYAF.

The chain combines TRBV30 with TRBJ1-2; no reliable D call. V dropped 0 bases and J dropped 8 bases, with 16 bases sitting between them. CDR3 length: 14 residues. Per the germline V gene, CDR1 is GTSNPN and CDR2 is SVGIG (reference sequence). CDR3: CAWSVVTWRLGYTF. DNA for the CDR3: TGTGCCTGGAGTGTAGTGACATGGAGGCTCGGCTACACCTTC.

This clonotype was recorded many times. The chain couples TRBV5-1 to TRBJ1-1; no clear D. V lost 8 bases and J 5 bases, leaving 16 bases between the germline ends. The germline V gene encodes CDR1 SGHRS and CDR2 YFSETQ. The CDR3 runs 13 residues. The CDR3, as DNA: TGCGCCAGTAAACCCGGGATTGGGACTGAAGCTTTCTTT. It encodes CASKPGIGTEAFF. Filled out from reference TRBV5-1 and TRBJ1-1, the complete variable domain reads KAGVTQTPRYLIKTRGQQVTLSCSPISGHRSVSWYQQTPGQGLQFLFEYFSETQRNKGNFPGRFSGRQFSNSRSEMNVSTLELGDSALYLCASKPGIGTEAFFGQGTRLTVV.

With respect to this clonotype: A read error is possible here, since a much larger clone lies one base away. V and J are TRBV4-1 and TRBJ1-5; D is uncertain. The V gene's germline CDR1 is MGHRA and CDR2 YSYEKL. The CDR3 loop spans 13 amino acids. Here the CDR3 reads CASSSRRYQSQHF. Written as DNA, the CDR3 is TGCGCCAGCAGCTCTCGTAGGTATCAGTCCCAGCATTTT.

In its sample, this clonotype was seen a few times. Sequence at one end of the junction differs from germline and may be a read error. The genes are TRBV29-1 and TRBJ2-1; TRBD2 matches 13 bases. The CDR3 is 16 amino acids. CDR1 and CDR2 from the germline V gene are SQVTM and ANQGSEA. The CDR3: CSAPTSGRTYYSEQFF. CDR3 nucleotide sequence: TGCAGCGCCCCGACTAGCGGGAGGACCTATTACAGTGAGCAGTTCTTC.

A word on this clonotype: Being one base from a much bigger clone, this may be a read error. The J gene is TRBJ1-5, the V gene TRBV6-1; unclear D gene. CDR3 size: 13 residues. From germline, CDR1 is MNHNS and CDR2 SASEGT. CDR3 in DNA: TGTGCCAGCAGTGCTGGGTCGGGTCAGCCCCAGCGTTTT. It specifies CASSAGSGQPQRF.

Points on this clonotype: A much larger clone differs from this one at a single base, so this may be a read error. The chain links TRBV28 to TRBJ2-3, with a tentative D call TRBD2 (6 bases). Germline V gives CDR1 MDHEN, CDR2 SYDVKM. Trimming removed 4 bases at V and 3 bases at J, with 17 bases between. CDR3 size: 16 residues. The CDR3 nucleotides are TGTGCCAGCAGTTCCCCTAGCGCGCTTGGGACAGATACGCAGTATTTT. Protein sequence: CASSSPSALGTDTQYF.

The CDR3 region is CAIRDSGGLTNTQYF. CDR3 DNA sequence: TGTGCCATCAGGGACAGCGGGGGTTTGACGAATACGCAGTATTTT. The chain combines TRBV10-3 with TRBJ2-3, with 8 bases identical to TRBD2. J lost 7 bases, V lost 6 bases, and 12 bases had no gene match. The CDR3 sequence is 15 residues long. In germline, CDR1 is ENHRY, CDR2 SYGVKD.

On this clonotype: A read error is likely, as this CDR3 ends without the conserved phenylalanine or tryptophan. The V call is TRBV12-3 or TRBV12-4, the J call TRBJ2-1, with D possibly matching TRBD2 (6 bases). This CDR3 is built from 20 residues. The chain's CDR3 is CASLPGVGSSARSSNNEQFL. The CDR3 DNA follows: TGTGCCAGCCTCCCGGGAGTAGGTTCCTCGGCTAGAAGCTCCAACAATGAGCAGTTCTTA.

As to this clonotype: An end of the junction differs from the germline gene, which may be a read error. The V and J genes are TRBV6-2 or TRBV6-3 and TRBJ2-6, with 7 bases that match TRBD1. The CDR3 contains 14 residues. Germline CDR1 reads MNHEY; CDR2 reads SVGEGT. The CDR3 spells CASNTRQGANFLTF. In DNA form, the CDR3 reads TGTGCCAGCAACACTAGACAGGGAGCCAACTTCCTGACTTTC.

About this clonotype: The CDR3 carries no conserved terminal phenylalanine or tryptophan, so it likely arises from a read error. The chain couples TRBV6-1 to TRBJ2-3; 9 nucleotides agree with TRBD2. Germline lookup yields CDR1 MNHNS and CDR2 SASEGT. Trimming at V came to 3 bases and at J to 4 bases, leaving 11 bases not matched to a gene. The CDR3 totals 17 residues. The CDR3 coding sequence is TGTGCCAGCAGTGACCATGGTAGCGGGAGTTCCGCAGATACGCAGTATTAT. The encoded protein is CASSDHGSGSSADTQYY.

This clonotype turned up a few times. A read error is possible here, since a much larger clone lies one base away. The rearrangement links TRBV6-1 to TRBJ1-5; D is unresolved. The V gene lost 2 bases and the J gene lost 6 bases, with 14 bases spanning the gap. Germline values: CDR1 MNHNS, CDR2 SASEGT. CDR3 length equals 15 residues. CDR3 in DNA: TGTGCCAGCAGTGAAATGAGGTTAGGATCTCAGCCCCAGCATTTT. Encoded protein: CASSEMRLGSQPQHF.

As concerns this clonotype: The limits of the CDR3 on the DNA are not certain, so only TCRdb's listed CDR3 is given. J is TRBJ2-7 and V is TRBV11-2; TRBD1 reflects the table's D call only, with no check against the DNA. The CDR3 is 15 amino acids in total, end residues counted. The germline V gene has CDR1 SGHAT and CDR2 FQNNGV. This chain's CDR3 is CASNLVGQGASEKYF.

Comment on this clonotype: A much larger clone differs from this one at a single base, so this may be a read error. The J gene is TRBJ1-5, the V gene TRBV12-3 or TRBV12-4, with D uncertain. The CDR3 covers 13 residues. V lost 5 bases to trimming and J lost 0 bases, with 5 bases between them. The CDR3 nucleotides read TGTGCCAGCAGTCTACATAGCAATCAGCCCCAGCATTTT. This gives the protein CASSLHSNQPQHF.

Concerning this clonotype: Germline is not matched at one junction end, which may reflect a read error. The chain employs TRBV6-5 and TRBJ1-6, with D possibly being TRBD1 (6 bases). This CDR3 contains 14 residues. Germline V gives CDR1 MNHEY, CDR2 SVGAGI. In nucleotides, the CDR3 is TGTGCCAGCAAGGGGGTCCGATTCCATTCATCCCTCCACTTT. Protein sequence: CASKGVRFHSSLHF.

In the case of this clonotype: Given a much more abundant clone one base away, this may be a read error. This chain links TRBV10-3 with TRBJ2-7; 8 bases line up with TRBD1. The CDR3 is 15 residues long. Germline CDR1 is ENHRY and CDR2 is SYGVKD. CDR3 bases: TGTGCCATCAATGAGGGCAGGGGGCACGTGTACGAGCAGTACTTC. Translated: CAINEGRGHVYEQYF.

To note about this clonotype: The junction departs from the called germline gene at one end, perhaps through a read error. The rearrangement links TRBV28 to TRBJ2-7; TRBD1 or TRBD2 may be the D gene (5 bases each). Germline V CDR1 and CDR2: MDHEN, SYDVKM. The CDR3 has 15 amino acids. CDR3 protein: CASGLGTRSTYEQYF. The DNA for the CDR3 is TGTGCCAGCGGTTTAGGGACGAGGAGTACCTACGAGCAGTACTTC.

With regard to this clonotype: A much more abundant neighbour one base away suggests this may be a read error. The gene calls are TRBV6-2 or TRBV6-3 and TRBJ2-7; a possible D gene is TRBD2 (6 bases). Germline CDR1 reads MNHEY; CDR2 reads SVGEGT. The ends were cut back, 5 bases at V and 6 bases at J, with 17 bases in the middle. This CDR3 spans 14 amino acids. The CDR3 protein is CASSRLVGVFEQYF. CDR3 DNA sequence: TGTGCCAGCAGTCGACTAGTGGGAGTGTTCGAGCAGTACTTC.

This clonotype was counted ten times or more. This rearrangement joins TRBV10-3 to TRBJ2-6, with D perhaps TRBD2 (6 bases). The CDR3 totals 15 residues. The V end was cut by 4 bases, the J end by 0 bases, with 7 bases between. The germline V gene encodes CDR1 ENHRY and CDR2 SYGVKD. This chain's CDR3 is CAISARGSGANVLTF. CDR3 nucleotide sequence: TGTGCCATCAGTGCGCGGGGCTCTGGGGCCAACGTCCTGACTTTC.

This chain links TRBV20-1 with TRBJ2-1, with TRBD1 as a possible D gene (5 bases). CDR3 size: 14 residues. V lost 3 bases, J lost 7 bases, and 16 bases lay in between. Germline V CDR1 and CDR2: DFQATT, SNEGSKA (reference sequence). CDR3 nucleotide sequence: TGCAGTGCTAGTGGCAAGATGGGGCATAATGAGCAGTTCTTC. This translates into CSASGKMGHNEQFF.

Concerning this clonotype itself: With a much larger clone just one base away, this may be a read error. J is TRBJ2-7 and V is TRBV20-1; D is undetermined. V shed 5 bases and J shed 0 bases, with 14 bases lying between them. This CDR3 is built from 14 residues. The germline V gene has CDR1 DFQATT and CDR2 SNEGSKA (reference sequence). Here the CDR3 DNA reads TGCAGTGCTCATGACCCCCGGAGCTCCTACGAGCAGTACTTC. The encoded protein is CSAHDPRSSYEQYF.

Of note for this clonotype: This may stem from a read error, because a much larger clone lies one nucleotide away. V usage is TRBV4-1 and J usage is TRBJ2-1, with unresolved D. Germline V CDR1 and CDR2: MGHRA, YSYEKL. The CDR3 has 16 amino acids. V was cut by 3 bases and J by 4 bases, with 16 bases left in between. The CDR3 DNA reads as TGCGCCAGCAGCCAGGATCGTGATTGGCTTTACAATGAGCAGTTCTTC. Protein: CASSQDRDWLYNEQFF.

Worth noting for this clonotype: A much bigger clone sits one base away, suggesting this may be a read error. The chain is built from TRBV29-1 and TRBJ2-5; no reliable D call. There are 12 residues in the CDR3. CDR1 and CDR2 (germline): SQVTM, ANQGSEA. The V gene lost 3 bases and the J gene lost 4 bases, with 9 bases spanning the gap. CDR3 coding DNA: TGCAGCGTTGAGCCGGTAACAGAGACCCAGTACTTC. Translated, it gives CSVEPVTETQYF.

This clonotype has just one count. This sequence may be a read error, since a much larger clone differs from it by one base. V usage is TRBV6-5 and J usage is TRBJ2-1; 10 bases fit TRBD1. This CDR3 has 15 residues. V trimming: 7 bases; J trimming: 9 bases; junction bases outside the gene matches: 12. Per the germline V gene, CDR1 is MNHEY and CDR2 is SVGAGI. The CDR3 nucleotides read TGTGCCAGCACTCGACAGGGGGCAAATCTCAGTGAGCAGTTCTTC. Translated, it gives CASTRQGANLSEQFF.